A single sample gave rise to the 10 T cell receptor beta chains below, sequenced in a study of cytomegalovirus exposure and HLA in healthy donors. PCR used 60 Vbeta primers and 13 Jbeta primers. This table comes from immunoSEQ multiplex PCR, and its TCRdb copy is limited to in-frame clones, with some not included. Of 200,000 to 250,000 clones in the sample, approximately 68% are singletons; the top ten hold roughly 2%. Sequenced input: PBMCs. Receptor source: a young woman in good health and CMV-seronegative.

The chain joins TRBV7-3 to TRBJ2-1; maybe TRBD1 (5 bases). Trimming pared 3 bases from V and 3 bases from J, leaving 9 bases between. Germline V gives CDR1 SGHTA, CDR2 FQGTGA. The CDR3 sequence is 14 residues long. CDR3 DNA sequence: TGTGCCAGCAGCTTTTTAGACAGCTACAATGAGCAGTTCTTC. It specifies CASSFLDSYNEQFF.

This chain connects TRBV27 to TRBJ1-1; 8 nucleotides agree with TRBD1. This CDR3 is 17 amino acids long. V shed 0 bases, J shed 4 bases, and the junction held 10 bases outside the gene matches. Germline assignment: CDR1 MNHEY and CDR2 SMNVEV (reference sequence). CDR3 sequence (DNA): TGTGCCAGCAGTTTATCGGTCACCAGGGGGCTGGGCACTGAAGCTTTCTTT. Protein: CASSLSVTRGLGTEAFF.

The table lists this clone with a count of one. At one of its ends the junction is not consistent with the germline gene, which may arise from a read error. The chain joins TRBV7-9 to TRBJ2-3, with D perhaps matching TRBD1 (7 bases). The CDR3 contains 17 residues. From germline, CDR1 is SEHNR and CDR2 FQNEAQ (reference sequence). CDR3 coding DNA: TGTGCCAGCAGCGTAGCAGGGGCAGGGGGGTCCCCAGATACGCAGTATTTT. Translating it yields CASSVAGAGGSPDTQYF.

Only a few counts were recorded for this clone. This rearrangement joins TRBV5-6 to TRBJ1-2; 7 bases fit TRBD1. Germline lookup yields CDR1 SGHDT and CDR2 YYEEEE. V lost 0 bases, J lost 2 bases, and 1 base stayed unmatched. The CDR3 runs to 14 residues. The CDR3, as DNA: TGTGCCAGCAGCTTGGGACAGGGAAACTATGGCTACACCTTC. Translated: CASSLGQGNYGYTF.

The chain combines TRBV4-1 with TRBJ2-5; D not resolved. Germline loops: CDR1 MGHRA, CDR2 YSYEKL. Trimming took off 4 bases at V and 5 bases at J, with 5 bases between the two ends. This CDR3 has 11 residues. CDR3 protein: CASSLGETQYF. CDR3 nucleotide sequence: TGCGCCAGCAGCCTCGGGGAGACCCAGTACTTC.

As to this clone: The junction departs from the called germline gene at one end, perhaps through a read error. This rearrangement joins TRBV29-1 to TRBJ1-2; 11 bases fit TRBD1. The CDR3 contains 13 residues. Germline CDR1 SQVTM, CDR2 ANQGSEA. In DNA, the CDR3 is TGCAGCGTTGAAGCCCGGGACAGGGGGAGGGGGGGCTTC. It encodes CSVEARDRGRGGF.

This CDR3 reads CAIGRDRVDHEQYF. In DNA form, the CDR3 reads TGTGCCATCGGGAGAGACAGGGTAGACCACGAGCAGTACTTC. The chain uses TRBV10-3 and TRBJ2-7; TRBD1 agrees at 7 bases. The CDR3 runs to 14 residues. The junction had 12 bases not matched to a gene; V was cut back by 8 bases and J by 5 bases. CDR1 and CDR2 from the germline V gene are ENHRY and SYGVKD.

The rearrangement uses TRBV5-6 and TRBJ2-4, with a weak D call TRBD1 (6 bases). CDR1 SGHDT and CDR2 YYEEEE come from the germline V gene. Trimming took 4 bases from V and 1 from J, leaving 15 bases between them. There are 16 residues in the CDR3. The CDR3 nucleotides are TGTGCCAGCAGCGTCGAAACAGGGCCGGCCAAAAACATTCAGTACTTC. Encoded protein: CASSVETGPAKNIQYF.

The chain uses TRBV11-3 and TRBJ2-3; 10 nucleotides line up with TRBD2. V gave up 0 bases and J gave up 0 bases; unmatched junction bases: 3. The CDR3 has 17 residues. CDR1 SGHNT and CDR2 YENEEA come from the germline V gene. CDR3 DNA sequence: TGTGCCAGCAGCTTAGATAGCGGGGGGCCAAGCACAGATACGCAGTATTTT. Translating gives CASSLDSGGPSTDTQYF.

The chain carries TRBV2 and TRBJ1-1; D is perhaps TRBD1 (5 bases). The ends were cut back, 7 bases at V and 1 base at J, with 10 bases in the middle. CDR1 is SNHLY and CDR2 is FYNNEI in the germline V gene. CDR3 size: 13 residues. CDR3 in DNA: TGTGCCAGCAAGGGGCCGGGGAACACTGAAGCTTTCTTT. Residues: CASKGPGNTEAFF.